The 15 T cell receptor beta chains reported below all come from one sample, sequenced in a study of CD8+CD57+ T cells in acquired aplastic anemia. Both TCR beta VDJ combination and CDR3 sequence profiling were carried out. Genomic DNA was the template for this profiling. TCRdb re-analysed the reads in MiXCR, keeping a single row per CDR3 protein. The sample gives about 160,000 distinct CDR3 sequences, 45% to 55% of which show up once; around a third is in the top ten. By flow cytometry, patients selected for sequencing had shown an expansion of CD8+CD57+ cells. The sample was sorted CD4+, CD8+, or CD8+CD57+ T cells (not recorded which) from PBMCs. The source is a human donor with aplastic anemia.

This chain joins TRBV24-1 and TRBJ2-1; 9 bases fit TRBD1. Germline CDR1 KGHDR, CDR2 SFDVKD. The CDR3 totals 17 residues. V lost 3 bases to trimming and J lost 2 bases; unmatched junction nucleotides: 7. The CDR3 sequence is CATSDKIGTGTYNEQFF. The CDR3 DNA follows: TGTGCCACCAGTGATAAGATCGGGACAGGGACCTACAATGAGCAGTTCTTC.

This clonotype occurred many times. V gene TRBV20-1 combines with J gene TRBJ2-3, with D possibly matching TRBD2 (6 bases). This CDR3 is 13 amino acids long. CDR1 is DFQATT and CDR2 is SNEGSKA in the germline V gene (reference sequence). DNA for the CDR3: TGCAGCCTGCCTAGGGAGGCAGCAGATACGCAGTATTTT. It is translated as CSLPREAADTQYF.

V gene TRBV7-9 combines with J gene TRBJ2-5; perhaps TRBD2 as D (6 bases). The CDR3 spans 16 residues. V gave up 5 bases and J gave up 0 bases, with 16 bases separating them. CDR1 is SEHNR, CDR2 FQNEAQ, per germline (reference sequence). Here the CDR3 DNA reads TGTGCCAGCAGCCCCCCGCGGGGTTGGTACCAAGAGACCCAGTACTTC. Its translation is CASSPPRGWYQETQYF. The whole variable domain, filled in from reference TRBV7-9 and TRBJ2-5, reads DTGVSQNPRHKITKRGQNVTFRCDPISEHNRLYWYRQTLGQGPEFLTYFQNEAQLEKSRLLSDRFSAERPKGSFSTLEIQRTEQGDSAMYLCASSPPRGWYQETQYFGPGTRLLVL.

Comment on this clonotype: Its ends do not fully match the called genes, so a read error is possible. The chain couples TRBV29-1 to TRBJ2-7, with TRBD1 as a possible D gene (5 bases). Germline CDR1 is SQVTM and CDR2 is ANQGSEA. The CDR3 runs to 12 residues. Here the CDR3 reads CSVEGQSYKQYF. DNA for the CDR3: TGCAGCGTTGAGGGGCAGAGCTACAAGCAGTACTTC.

This clonotype has at least ten counts. This chain links TRBV24-1 with TRBJ2-3, with unresolved D. Trimming took off 0 bases at V and 0 bases at J, with 0 bases between the two ends. Germline assignment: CDR1 KGHDR and CDR2 SFDVKD. CDR3 size: 13 residues. The CDR3 DNA is TGTGCCACCAGTGATTTGAGCACAGATACGCAGTATTTT. Translated, it gives CATSDLSTDTQYF.

The table lists this clonotype with many counts. The gene calls are TRBV6-5 and TRBJ2-7; possible D gene TRBD1, 6 bases. This CDR3 has 14 residues. Trimming shortened V by 0 bases and J by 3 bases, and 9 bases separated the two germline ends. Germline V gene data show CDR1 as MNHEY and CDR2 as SVGAGI. The chain's CDR3 is CASSYSGADYEQYF. CDR3 coding DNA: TGTGCCAGCAGTTACTCGGGGGCGGACTACGAGCAGTACTTC.

The table lists this clonotype with a few counts. The V call is TRBV30, the J call TRBJ2-7; D gene ambiguous. This CDR3 has 14 amino acids. Germline loops: CDR1 GTSNPN, CDR2 SVGIG (reference sequence). The V and J ends lost 5 bases and 0 bases respectively, with 14 bases between them. CDR3 sequence: CAWAPGPGSYEQYF. The DNA for the CDR3 is TGTGCCTGGGCCCCCGGGCCCGGCTCCTACGAGCAGTACTTC. The full variable domain, its missing parts supplied by reference TRBV30 and TRBJ2-7, is SQTIHQWPATLVQPVGSPLSLECTVEGTSNPNLYWYRQAAGRGLQLLFYSVGIGQISSEVPQNLSASRPQDRQFILSSKKLLLSDSGFYLCAWAPGPGSYEQYFGPGTRLTVT.

This chain uses TRBV25-1 with TRBJ1-1, with TRBD1 identical over 9 bases. The CDR3 consists of 14 residues. Losses at the gene ends were 5 bases for V and 3 bases for J; bases not matched to a gene: 4. The germline V gene has CDR1 MGHDK and CDR2 SYGVNS. CDR3 nucleotides: TGTGCCAGCAGTACCTGGACAGGGGACACTGAAGCTTTCTTT. This gives the protein CASSTWTGDTEAFF.

This clonotype has more than one count but fewer than ten. The CDR3 DNA follows: TGTGCCAGCAGTTACTCGAGTCGGGGCGAGCAGTTCTTC. Translation: CASSYSSRGEQFF. This sequence joins TRBV6-5 and TRBJ2-1; D is perhaps TRBD1 or TRBD2 (5 bases each). Germline loops: CDR1 MNHEY, CDR2 SVGAGI. V was cut by 0 bases and J by 10 bases, with 10 bases left in between. The CDR3 extends over 13 amino acids.

The chain is built from TRBV6-2 or TRBV6-3 and TRBJ2-3, with 7 bases lining up with TRBD1. V shed 6 bases, J shed 0 bases, and the junction held 6 bases outside the gene matches. The CDR3 length is 15 residues. CDR1 is MNHEY and CDR2 is SVGEGT in the germline V gene. This CDR3 is CASRGTASSTDTQYF. The CDR3 DNA follows: TGTGCCAGCAGAGGGACAGCCTCTAGCACAGATACGCAGTATTTT.

In its sample, this clonotype was seen a few times. V and J are TRBV29-1 and TRBJ1-1; the D gene is possibly TRBD1 (6 bases). CDR3 size: 12 residues. Between the trimmed V and J ends, which lost 6 bases and 5 bases, there was a span of 13 bases. CDR1 SQVTM and CDR2 ANQGSEA come from the germline V gene. For the CDR3, the DNA is TGCAGCGTGGGACACCCCGGGACTGAAGCTTTCTTT. It encodes CSVGHPGTEAFF.

Points on this clonotype: Being one base from a much bigger clone, this may be a read error. The chain uses TRBV6-1 and TRBJ2-7, with 7 bases identical to TRBD1. Looked up from germline, CDR1 is MNHNS and CDR2 is SASEGT. This CDR3 has 15 amino acids. V was clipped by 6 bases and J by 0 bases; unmatched bases: 8. The chain's CDR3 is CASRSGQEASYEQYF. The CDR3 DNA sequence: TGTGCCAGCAGAAGTGGACAGGAAGCCTCCTACGAGCAGTACTTC.

Notes on this clonotype: Possible read error: a much larger clone is one base away. The chain uses TRBV12-3 or TRBV12-4 and TRBJ2-7; D possibly matches TRBD1 or TRBD2 (5 bases each). The assigned J gene may be wrong: the sequence end matches TRBJ2-1 better. CDR3 length: 13 residues. CDR3 coding DNA: TGTGCCAGCAGTTTTGACAGCGGCGATGAGCAGTTCTTC. Translated, it gives CASSFDSGDEQFF.

As to this clonotype: A much larger clone sits a single nucleotide away, making a read error possible. The rearrangement links TRBV9 to TRBJ1-1; D is uncertain. Germline assignment: CDR1 SGDLS and CDR2 YYNGEE. The V and J ends lost 0 bases and 3 bases respectively, with 15 bases between them. The CDR3 sequence is 16 residues long. The CDR3 nucleotides are TGTGCCAGCAGCGTAGAGGGCGGCCGGATGGACACTGAAGCTTTCTTT. Translated, it gives CASSVEGGRMDTEAFF.

This clonotype has ten or more counts. CDR3 loop: CASRTGSSYEQYF. In DNA form, the CDR3 reads TGTGCCAGCAGGACGGGCAGCTCCTACGAGCAGTACTTC. The chain uses TRBV2 and TRBJ2-7, with D hard to call. The length of the CDR3 is 13 residues. The V and J ends lost 6 bases and 0 bases respectively, with 9 bases between them. Per the germline V gene, CDR1 is SNHLY and CDR2 is FYNNEI. The full variable domain, its missing parts supplied by reference TRBV2 and TRBJ2-7, is EPEVTQTPSHQVTQMGQEVILRCVPISNHLYFYWYRQILGQKVEFLVSFYNNEISEKSEIFDDQFSVERPDGSNFTLKIRSTKLEDSAMYFCASRTGSSYEQYFGPGTRLTVT.